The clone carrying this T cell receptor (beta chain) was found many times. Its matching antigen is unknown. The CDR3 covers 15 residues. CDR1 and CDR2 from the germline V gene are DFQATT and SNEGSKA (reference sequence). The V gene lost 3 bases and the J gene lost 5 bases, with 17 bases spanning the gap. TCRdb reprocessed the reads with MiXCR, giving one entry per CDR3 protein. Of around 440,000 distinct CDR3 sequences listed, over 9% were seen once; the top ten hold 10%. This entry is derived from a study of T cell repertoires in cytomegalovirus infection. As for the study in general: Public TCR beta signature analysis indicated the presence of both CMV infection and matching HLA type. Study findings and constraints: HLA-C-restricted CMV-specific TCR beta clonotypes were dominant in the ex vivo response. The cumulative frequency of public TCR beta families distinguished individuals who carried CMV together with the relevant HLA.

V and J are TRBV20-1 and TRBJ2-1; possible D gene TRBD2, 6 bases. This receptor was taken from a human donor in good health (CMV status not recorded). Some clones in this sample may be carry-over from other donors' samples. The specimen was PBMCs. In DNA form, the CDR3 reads TGCAGTGCTAGCGGGGGTACCGGGCTGGACAATGAGCAGTTCTTC. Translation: CSASGGTGLDNEQFF.